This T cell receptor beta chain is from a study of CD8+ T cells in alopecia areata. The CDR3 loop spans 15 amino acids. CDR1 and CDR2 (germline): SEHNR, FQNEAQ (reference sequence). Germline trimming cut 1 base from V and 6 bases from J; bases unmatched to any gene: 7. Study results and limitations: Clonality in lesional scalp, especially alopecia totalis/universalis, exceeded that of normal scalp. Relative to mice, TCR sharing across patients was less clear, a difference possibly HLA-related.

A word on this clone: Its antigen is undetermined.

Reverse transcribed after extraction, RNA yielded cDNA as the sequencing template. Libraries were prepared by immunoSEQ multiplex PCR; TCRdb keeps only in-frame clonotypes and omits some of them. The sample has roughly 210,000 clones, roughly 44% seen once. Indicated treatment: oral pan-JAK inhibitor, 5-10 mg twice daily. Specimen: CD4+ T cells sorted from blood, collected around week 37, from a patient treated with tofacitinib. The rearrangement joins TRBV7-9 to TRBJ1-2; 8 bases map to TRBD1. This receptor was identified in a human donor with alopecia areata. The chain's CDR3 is CASSLEAGGAHGYTF. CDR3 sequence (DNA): TGTGCCAGCAGCTTAGAGGCAGGGGGCGCCCATGGCTACACCTTC.